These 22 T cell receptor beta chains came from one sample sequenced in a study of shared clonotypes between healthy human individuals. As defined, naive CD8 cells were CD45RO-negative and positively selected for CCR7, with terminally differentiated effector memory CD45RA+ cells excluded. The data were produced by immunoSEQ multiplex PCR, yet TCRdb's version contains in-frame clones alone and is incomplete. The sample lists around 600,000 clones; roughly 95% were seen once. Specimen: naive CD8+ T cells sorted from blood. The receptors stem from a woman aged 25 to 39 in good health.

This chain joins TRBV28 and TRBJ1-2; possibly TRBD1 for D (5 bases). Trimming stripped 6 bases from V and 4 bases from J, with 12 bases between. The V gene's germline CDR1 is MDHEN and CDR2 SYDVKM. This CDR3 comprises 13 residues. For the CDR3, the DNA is TGTGCCAGCAGGGACCAAGGGACCTATGGCTACACCTTC. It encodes CASRDQGTYGYTF.

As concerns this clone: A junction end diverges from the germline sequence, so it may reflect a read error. The CDR3 loop reads CASSFSGANNIQYF. The CDR3 coding sequence is TGTGCCAGCAGTTTCAGTGGGGCCAACAACATTCAGTACTTC. The chain uses TRBV28 and TRBJ2-4; a possible D gene is TRBD1 (5 bases). This CDR3 is built from 14 residues. Per the germline V gene, CDR1 is MDHEN and CDR2 is SYDVKM.

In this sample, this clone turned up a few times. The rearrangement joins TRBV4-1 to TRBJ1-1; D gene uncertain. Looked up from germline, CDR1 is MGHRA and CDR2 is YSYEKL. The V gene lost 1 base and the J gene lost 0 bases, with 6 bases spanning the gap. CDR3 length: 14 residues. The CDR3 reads CASSQVSVNTEAFF. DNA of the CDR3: TGCGCCAGCAGCCAAGTTTCCGTGAACACTGAAGCTTTCTTT.

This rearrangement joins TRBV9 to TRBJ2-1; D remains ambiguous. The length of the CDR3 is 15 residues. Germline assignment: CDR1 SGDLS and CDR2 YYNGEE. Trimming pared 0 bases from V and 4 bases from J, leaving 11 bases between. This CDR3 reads CASSVVLGFYNEQFF. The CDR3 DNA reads TGTGCCAGCAGCGTAGTACTGGGATTTTACAATGAGCAGTTCTTC.

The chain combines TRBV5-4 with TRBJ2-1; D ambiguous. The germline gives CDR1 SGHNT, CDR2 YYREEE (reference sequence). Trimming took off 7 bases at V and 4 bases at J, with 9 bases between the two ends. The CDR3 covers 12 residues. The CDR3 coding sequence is TGTGCCAGCCACCTGGAATACAATGAGCAGTTCTTC. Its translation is CASHLEYNEQFF.

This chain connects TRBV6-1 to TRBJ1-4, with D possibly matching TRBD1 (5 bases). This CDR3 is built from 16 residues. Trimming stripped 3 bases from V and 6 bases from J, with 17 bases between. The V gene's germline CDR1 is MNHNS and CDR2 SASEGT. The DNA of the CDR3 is TGTGCCAGCAGTGAGCAGGGTGTGGGTTGGGATGAAAAACTGTTTTTT. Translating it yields CASSEQGVGWDEKLFF.

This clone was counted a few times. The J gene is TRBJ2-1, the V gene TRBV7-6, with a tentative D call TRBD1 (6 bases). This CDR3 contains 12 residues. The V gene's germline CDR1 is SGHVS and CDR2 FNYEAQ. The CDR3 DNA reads TGTGGAAGGGGACACCACTACAATGAGCAGTTCTTC. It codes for CGRGHHYNEQFF. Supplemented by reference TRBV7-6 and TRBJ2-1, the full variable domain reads GAGVSQSPRYKVTKRGQDVALRCDPISGHVSLYWYRQALGQGPEFLTYFNYEAQQDKSGLPNDRFSAERPEGSISTLTIQRTEQRDSAMYRCGRGHHYNEQFFGPGTRLTVL.

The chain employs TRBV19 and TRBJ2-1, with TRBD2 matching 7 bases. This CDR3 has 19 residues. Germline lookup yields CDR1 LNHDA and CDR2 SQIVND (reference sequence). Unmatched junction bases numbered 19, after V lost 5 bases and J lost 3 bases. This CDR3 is CASSSTPVRLQRDYNEQFF. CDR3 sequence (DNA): TGTGCCAGTAGTTCCACTCCCGTCCGGCTCCAGCGGGACTACAATGAGCAGTTCTTC.

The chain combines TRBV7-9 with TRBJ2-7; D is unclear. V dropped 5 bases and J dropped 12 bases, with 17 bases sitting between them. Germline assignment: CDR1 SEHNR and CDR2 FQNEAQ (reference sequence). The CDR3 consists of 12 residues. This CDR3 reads CASSRSGIIPYF. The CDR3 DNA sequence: TGTGCCAGCAGCCGGAGTGGGATAATCCCGTACTTC. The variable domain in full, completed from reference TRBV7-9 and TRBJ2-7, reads DTGVSQNPRHKITKRGQNVTFRCDPISEHNRLYWYRQTLGQGPEFLTYFQNEAQLEKSRLLSDRFSAERPKGSFSTLEIQRTEQGDSAMYLCASSRSGIIPYFGPGTRLTVT.

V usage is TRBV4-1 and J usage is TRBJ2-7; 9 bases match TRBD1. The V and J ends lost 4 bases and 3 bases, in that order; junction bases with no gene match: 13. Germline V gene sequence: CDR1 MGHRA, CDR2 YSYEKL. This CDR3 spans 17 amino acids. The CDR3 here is CASSPKAPGQGNYEQYF. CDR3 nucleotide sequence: TGCGCCAGCAGCCCAAAGGCACCGGGACAGGGCAACTACGAGCAGTACTTC.

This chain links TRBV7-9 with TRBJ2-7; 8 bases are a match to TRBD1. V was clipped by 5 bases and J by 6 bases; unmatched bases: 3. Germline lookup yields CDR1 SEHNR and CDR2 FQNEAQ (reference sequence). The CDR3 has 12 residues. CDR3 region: CASSRTGIEQYF. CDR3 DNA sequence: TGTGCCAGCAGCCGGACAGGGATCGAGCAGTACTTC.

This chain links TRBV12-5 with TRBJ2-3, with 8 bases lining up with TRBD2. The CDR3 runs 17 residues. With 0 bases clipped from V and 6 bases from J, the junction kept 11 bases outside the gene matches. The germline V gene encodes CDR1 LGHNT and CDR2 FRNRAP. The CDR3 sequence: CASGLVGGVAGPDTQYF. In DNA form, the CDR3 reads TGTGCTAGTGGTTTGGTAGGAGGAGTAGCGGGGCCGGATACGCAGTATTTT.

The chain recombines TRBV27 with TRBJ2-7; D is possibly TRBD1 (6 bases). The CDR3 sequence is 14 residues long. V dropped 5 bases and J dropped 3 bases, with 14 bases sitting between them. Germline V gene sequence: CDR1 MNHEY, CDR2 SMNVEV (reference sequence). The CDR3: CASSPRQDGYEQYF. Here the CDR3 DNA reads TGTGCCAGCAGTCCTAGACAGGATGGCTACGAGCAGTACTTC.

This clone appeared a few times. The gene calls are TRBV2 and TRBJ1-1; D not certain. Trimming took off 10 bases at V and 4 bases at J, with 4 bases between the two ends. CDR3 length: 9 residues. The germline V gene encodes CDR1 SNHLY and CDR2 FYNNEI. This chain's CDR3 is CATSTEAFF. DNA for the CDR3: TGTGCCACCAGCACTGAAGCTTTCTTT.

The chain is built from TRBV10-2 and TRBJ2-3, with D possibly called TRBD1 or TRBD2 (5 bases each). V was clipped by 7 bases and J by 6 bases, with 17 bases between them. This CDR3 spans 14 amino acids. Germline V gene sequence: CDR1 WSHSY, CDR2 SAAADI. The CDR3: CASTYLERGDTQYF. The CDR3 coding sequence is TGCGCCAGCACCTACCTGGAGAGGGGTGATACGCAGTATTTT.

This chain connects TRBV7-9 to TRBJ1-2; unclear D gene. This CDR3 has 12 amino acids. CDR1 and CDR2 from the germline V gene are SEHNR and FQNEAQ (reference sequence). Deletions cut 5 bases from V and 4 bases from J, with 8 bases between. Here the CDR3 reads CASSEDPYGYTF. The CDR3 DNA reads TGTGCCAGCAGCGAGGATCCCTATGGCTACACCTTC.

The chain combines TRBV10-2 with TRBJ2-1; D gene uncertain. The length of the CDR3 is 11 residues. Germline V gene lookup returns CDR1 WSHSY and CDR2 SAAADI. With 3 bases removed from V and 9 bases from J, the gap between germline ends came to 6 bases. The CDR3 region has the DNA TGCGCCAGCAGTGAAGGCGGTGAGCAGTTCTTC. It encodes CASSEGGEQFF.

DNA of the CDR3: TGCGCCAGCAGCTCAGGAAGGGCCTACGAGCAGTACTTC. Protein product: CASSSGRAYEQYF. This sequence joins TRBV5-1 and TRBJ2-7; D ambiguous. Trimming pared 3 bases from V and 2 bases from J, leaving 9 bases between. This CDR3 is built from 13 residues. Per the germline V gene, CDR1 is SGHRS and CDR2 is YFSETQ.

In DNA, the CDR3 is TGTGCCAGCAGTAAACTAGCCCTCAATGAGCAGTTCTTC. Translating it yields CASSKLALNEQFF. The chain joins TRBV27 to TRBJ2-1, with D possibly being TRBD2 (6 bases). CDR3 length: 13 amino acids. Germline-derived CDR1 and CDR2 are MNHEY and SMNVEV (reference sequence). Trimming pared 5 bases from V and 6 bases from J, leaving 11 bases between.

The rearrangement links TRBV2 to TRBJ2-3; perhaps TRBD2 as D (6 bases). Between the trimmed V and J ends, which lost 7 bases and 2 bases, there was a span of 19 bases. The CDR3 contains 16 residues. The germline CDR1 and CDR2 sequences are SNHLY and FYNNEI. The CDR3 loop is CASKDGGLPATDTQYF. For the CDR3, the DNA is TGTGCCAGCAAAGATGGGGGACTCCCGGCCACAGATACGCAGTATTTT.

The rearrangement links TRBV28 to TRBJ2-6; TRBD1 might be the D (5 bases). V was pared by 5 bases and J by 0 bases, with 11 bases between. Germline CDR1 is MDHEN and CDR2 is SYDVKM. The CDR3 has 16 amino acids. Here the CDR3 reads CASSPRRGSGANVLTF. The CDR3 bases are TGTGCCAGCAGTCCACGAAGGGGCTCTGGGGCCAACGTCCTGACTTTC.

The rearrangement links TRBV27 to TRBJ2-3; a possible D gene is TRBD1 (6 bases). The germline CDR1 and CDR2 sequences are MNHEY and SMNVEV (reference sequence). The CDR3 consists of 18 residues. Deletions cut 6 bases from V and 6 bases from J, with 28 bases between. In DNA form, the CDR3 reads TGTGCCAGCAGCGCTAACGGCTCAGGGGCCAAGGTCAGGGATACGCAGTATTTT. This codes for CASSANGSGAKVRDTQYF.